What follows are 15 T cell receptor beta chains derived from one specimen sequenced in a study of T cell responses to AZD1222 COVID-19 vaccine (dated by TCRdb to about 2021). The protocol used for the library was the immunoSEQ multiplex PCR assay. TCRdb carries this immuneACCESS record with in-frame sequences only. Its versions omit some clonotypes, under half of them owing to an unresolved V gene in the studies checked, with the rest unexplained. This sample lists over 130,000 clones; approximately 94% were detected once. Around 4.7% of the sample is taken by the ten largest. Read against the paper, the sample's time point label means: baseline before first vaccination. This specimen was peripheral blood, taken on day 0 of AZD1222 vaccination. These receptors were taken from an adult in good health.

CDR3 coding DNA: TGTGCCAGCTCAGTAGACAGTTTCACCGGGGAGCTGTTTTTT. Encoded protein: CASSVDSFTGELFF. The V call is TRBV18, the J call TRBJ2-2; weak D call: TRBD1 (5 bases). V was shortened by 5 bases and J by 4 bases, with 11 bases between the two germline ends. Looked up from germline, CDR1 is KGHSH and CDR2 is LQKENI. This CDR3 is 14 amino acids long.

CDR3 nucleotides: TGTGCCAGCAGCCCCGTTGCCCCCTACGAGCAGTACTTC. The encoded protein is CASSPVAPYEQYF. This rearrangement joins TRBV14 to TRBJ2-7; no definite D call. Deletions cut 4 bases from V and 2 bases from J, with 9 bases between. The CDR3 length is 13 residues. The germline V gene has CDR1 SGHDN and CDR2 FVKESK.

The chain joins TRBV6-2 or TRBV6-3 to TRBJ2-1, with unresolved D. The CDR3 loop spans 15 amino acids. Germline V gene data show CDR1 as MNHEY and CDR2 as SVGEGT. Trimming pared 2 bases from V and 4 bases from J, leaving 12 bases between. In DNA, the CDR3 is TGTGCCAGCAGTTACGGTTCGGGTCTTTACAATGAGCAGTTCTTC. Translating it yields CASSYGSGLYNEQFF.

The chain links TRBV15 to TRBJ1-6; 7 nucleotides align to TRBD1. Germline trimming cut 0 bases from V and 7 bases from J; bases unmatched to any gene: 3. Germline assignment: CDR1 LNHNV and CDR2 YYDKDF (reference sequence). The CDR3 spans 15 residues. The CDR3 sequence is CATSREGTANSPLHF. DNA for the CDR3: TGTGCCACCAGCAGAGAGGGGACAGCGAATTCACCCCTCCACTTT. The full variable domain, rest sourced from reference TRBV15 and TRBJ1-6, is DAMVIQNPRYQVTQFGKPVTLSCSQTLNHNVMYWYQQKSSQAPKLLFHYYDKDFNNEADTPDNFQSRRPNTSFCFLDIRSPGLGDTAMYLCATSREGTANSPLHFGNGTRLTVT.

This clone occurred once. CDR3 protein: CASTTPGTGELFF. Written as DNA, the CDR3 is TGTGCCAGTACTACGCCGGGCACCGGGGAGCTGTTTTTT. This chain connects TRBV28 to TRBJ2-2; D ambiguous. Germline CDR1 reads MDHEN; CDR2 reads SYDVKM. V lost 9 bases, J lost 4 bases, and 12 bases lay in between. The CDR3 length is 13 residues.

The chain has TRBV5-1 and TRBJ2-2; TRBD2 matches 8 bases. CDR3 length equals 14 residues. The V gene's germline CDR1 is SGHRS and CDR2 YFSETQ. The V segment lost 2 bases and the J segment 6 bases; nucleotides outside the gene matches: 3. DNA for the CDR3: TGCGCCAGCAGCTTACTTAGCGGGGCCGGGGAGCTGTTTTTT. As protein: CASSLLSGAGELFF.

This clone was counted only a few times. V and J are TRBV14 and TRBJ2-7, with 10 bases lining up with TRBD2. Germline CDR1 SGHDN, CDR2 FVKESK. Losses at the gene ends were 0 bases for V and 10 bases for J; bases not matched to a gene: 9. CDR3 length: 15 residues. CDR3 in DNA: TGTGCCAGCAGCCAAGATTGGGAACTAGCGGGAAACCAGTACTTC. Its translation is CASSQDWELAGNQYF.

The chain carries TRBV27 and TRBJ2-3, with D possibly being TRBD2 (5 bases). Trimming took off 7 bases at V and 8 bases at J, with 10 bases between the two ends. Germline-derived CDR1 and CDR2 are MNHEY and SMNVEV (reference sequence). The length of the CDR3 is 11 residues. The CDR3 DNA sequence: TGTGCCAGCAAGTCGAGGGTTACGCAGTATTTT. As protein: CASKSRVTQYF.

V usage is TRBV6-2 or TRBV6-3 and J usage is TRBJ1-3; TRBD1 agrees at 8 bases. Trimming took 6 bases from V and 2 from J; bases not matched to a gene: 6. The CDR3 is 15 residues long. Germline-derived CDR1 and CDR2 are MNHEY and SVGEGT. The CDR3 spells CASSDRGATGNTIYF. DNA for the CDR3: TGTGCCAGCAGCGACAGGGGAGCTACTGGAAACACCATATATTTT.

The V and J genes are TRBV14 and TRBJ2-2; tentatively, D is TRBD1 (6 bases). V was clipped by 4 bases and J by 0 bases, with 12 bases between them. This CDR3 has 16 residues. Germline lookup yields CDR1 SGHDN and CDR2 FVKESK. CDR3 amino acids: CASSRTRTANTGELFF. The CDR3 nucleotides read TGTGCCAGCAGCCGAACCCGGACAGCGAACACCGGGGAGCTGTTTTTT.

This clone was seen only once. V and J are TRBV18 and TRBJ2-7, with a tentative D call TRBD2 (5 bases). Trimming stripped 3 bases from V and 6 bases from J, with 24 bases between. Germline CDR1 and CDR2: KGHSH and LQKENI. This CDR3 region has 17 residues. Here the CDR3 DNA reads TGTGCCAGCTCACCCCGGGATCTAGTTTCACTGAGCGGCGAGCAGTACTTC. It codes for CASSPRDLVSLSGEQYF.

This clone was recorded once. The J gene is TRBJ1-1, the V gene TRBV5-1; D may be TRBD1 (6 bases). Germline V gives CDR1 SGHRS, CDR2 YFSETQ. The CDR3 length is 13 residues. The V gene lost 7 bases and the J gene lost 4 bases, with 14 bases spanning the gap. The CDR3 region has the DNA TGCGCCAGCTTCGGACAGCAGGGCACTGAAGCTTTCTTT. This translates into CASFGQQGTEAFF.

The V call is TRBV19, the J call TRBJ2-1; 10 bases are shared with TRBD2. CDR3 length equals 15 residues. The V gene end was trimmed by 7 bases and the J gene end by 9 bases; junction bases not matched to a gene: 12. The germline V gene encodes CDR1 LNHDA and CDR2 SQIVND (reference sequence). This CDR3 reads CASIDSGRMGGEQFF. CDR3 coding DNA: TGTGCCAGTATCGATAGCGGGAGGATGGGTGGTGAGCAGTTCTTC.

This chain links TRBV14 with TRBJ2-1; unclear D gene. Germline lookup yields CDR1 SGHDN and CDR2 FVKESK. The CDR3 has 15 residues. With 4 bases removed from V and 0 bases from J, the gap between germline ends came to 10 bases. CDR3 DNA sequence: TGTGCCAGCAGCCTTATAGCTGGCTCCTACAATGAGCAGTTCTTC. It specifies CASSLIAGSYNEQFF.

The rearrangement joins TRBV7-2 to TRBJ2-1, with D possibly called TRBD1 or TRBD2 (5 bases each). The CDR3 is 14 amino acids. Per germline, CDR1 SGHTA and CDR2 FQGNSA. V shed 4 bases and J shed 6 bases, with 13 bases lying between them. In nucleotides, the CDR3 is TGTGCCAGCAGCTACACGGGACGTCGCAATGAGCAGTTCTTC. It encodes CASSYTGRRNEQFF.